The entry that follows covers one TCR beta chain sequence. Its specificity is unknown. Profiling relied on immunoSEQ multiplex PCR, and the TCRdb table lists in-frame clones only, not all of them. The data contain more than 100,000 clones, 80% to 95% of them singletons. The sample originates from a study of T cell responses to AZD1222 COVID-19 vaccine. Whole-study results and caveats: Among the donors, most were white British and more were female, and clonal diversity was possibly underestimated. As reported, nearly half of all spike-specific TCRs target variant regions that are unmutated. Repertoire sampling was restricted to post-peak T cell response timepoints.

The V and J ends lost 9 bases and 4 bases respectively, with 15 bases between them. This CDR3 is built from 14 residues. From germline, CDR1 is KGHDR and CDR2 SFDVKD. The clonotype originates from an adult in good health. The sample was peripheral blood, taken on day 0 of AZD1222 vaccination. The chain combines TRBV24-1 with TRBJ1-5; D is possibly TRBD1 (5 bases). The CDR3 sequence is CATDGTAPNQPQHF. CDR3 in DNA: TGTGCCACCGACGGGACGGCGCCAAATCAGCCCCAGCATTTT.